Reported below is one TCR beta chain. Its target is unknown. The germline gene is not matched at one end of the junction; a read error may be the cause. This entry belongs to a study of T cells in tuberculosis. Study summary: CD1B tetramers identified T cells specific for mycobacterial lipid GMM. In South Africa, adults with active tuberculosis were compared with IGRA-negative and latently infected IGRA-positive adolescents.

Study conclusions and caveats: Smaller distances to GMM-specific TCRs suggested their expansion in active tuberculosis.

Germline lookup yields CDR1 SGHKS and CDR2 YYEKEE (reference sequence). CDR3 length: 14 residues. TCRdb keeps only in-frame clones here, not all; method: immunoSEQ multiplex PCR. The data hold about 38,000 clones, with less than 95% observed a single time. Noted time point: new active TB diagnosis, blood taken before or within 7 days of starting treatment. The chain has TRBV5-5 and TRBJ1-2, with 8 bases identical to TRBD1. The sequence was collected from an adult with tuberculosis. The specimen was PBMCs, collected at tuberculosis diagnosis. DNA for the CDR3: TGTGCCAGCAGCTCAGGACAGGGACCCTATGACTACACCTTC. Its translation is CASSSGQGPYDYTF.